The present T cell receptor (beta chain) was sequenced within a study of T cell repertoires in ileal Crohn's disease (dated 2019 in TCRdb). In the study overall: The median duration of disease was roughly 8.2 years, and at the time of surgery less than 40% of patients were active smokers. A Rutgeerts score above i0 was used to define endoscopic postoperative recurrence. The study was conducted in parallel with a multicentre cohort built to find predictors of early endoscopic recurrence after ileocolonic resection. Every patient underwent surgery because of a complication, which was stricturing disease in approximately 60% of cases and penetrating disease in approximately 40%. Around 550 nanograms of biopsy DNA per sample were submitted for commercial TCRB immunosequencing. M0 samples consisted of biopsies taken from the inflamed part of the ileum in the surgical resection specimen. TCR repertoire analysis was done in 50 to 70 Crohn's disease patients from a prospective multicentre cohort. About half of the patients received postoperative therapy: under 13 received thiopurines and 15 to 20 received anti-TNF agents. A total of 170 or so mucosal samples from roughly 60 patients were sequenced, with samples obtained at several locations on the surgical specimen and at postoperative endoscopy.

Receptor amplification or capture employed the immunoSEQ multiplex PCR assay. Adaptive Biotechnology amplified CDR3 regions from genomic DNA with a two-step multiplex PCR that controlled for amplification bias. Primers covering every V and J gene segment were used in the first PCR, while barcodes and Illumina adapters were added in the second PCR. CDR3 libraries were sequenced on an Illumina instrument. As for how the authors treated the data: The analysis drew on both the pipelines supplied by the vendor and custom analysis of the raw data in R/Bioconductor running R version 3.3.0. Clonality, which ranges from 0 to 1, was calculated as the inverse of the normalised Shannon entropy across all productive clones. High-frequency clones were defined as the share of the repertoire occupied by the top 100 clones, with only clones passing a 95% confidence test being retained. Overlap between samples was measured with the Morisita-Horn index, while repertoire diversity was measured with the Simpson index. As stored in TCRdb, this immuneACCESS dataset retains in-frame rearrangements with V and J assigned. A fraction of the clones does not appear; measured against another copy, unresolved V genes explain less than half of the discrepancy, and the remainder lacks a known reason. D and trimming were read from the DNA, whereas the V and J calls and clone size are those reported in that table. The sample table contains approximately 3,300 clones; only one count was recorded for approximately 93% of them. The ten largest clones represent 2.5% to 3% of the sample.

The germline V gene gives CDR1 as ENHRY and CDR2 as SYGVKD. Taken from cysteine to phenylalanine, the CDR3 has 17 residues. Only the CDR3 DNA is retained, 51 bases long and in frame from the first base. V and J are truncated by 10 bases and 0 bases respectively, leaving an intervening sequence of 24 bases. What the work shows at the level of the full study, not this receptor alone: Only a subgroup of patients, of unstated size, had mucosal CD4 and CD8 T cells sorted and sequenced. A significantly higher proportion of clonal expansions was observed in active smokers at surgery than in non-smokers (about 25% vs 18%, p=0.02). Higher percentages of high-frequency clones at the time of surgery were linked to endoscopic recurrence, and every patient with clonality above 26.8% (18/57) had recurrence. Compared with CD4 T cells, sorted CD8 T cells held more high-frequency clones, which suggests that the mucosal expansions were mostly CD8.

Explained via the paper, the time point label denotes: inflamed ileum from the surgical specimen. Adults with ileal or ileocolonic Crohn's disease for whom ileocolonic resection was indicated were considered eligible. Whole ileal mucosal biopsies were kept frozen at -80 degrees C prior to DNA extraction. Genomic DNA was extracted from frozen whole biopsies using a TRizol-based method and was quantified with a NanoDrop 2000 spectrophotometer. As to this clone: Its cognate antigen has yet to be identified. No base quality values were provided; no much bigger clone lies one nucleotide off.

The sequencing input was ileal tissue. Recombination linked TRBV10-3 to TRBJ1-1, with TRBD1 as a weak D call on 5 bases. The TCR was taken from an adult with Crohn's disease. DNA sequence: TGTGCCACCAACGCGGCCGGGACCCGAATCATGAACACTGAAGCTTTCTTT. Its product reads: CATNAAGTRIMNTEAFF.